This T cell receptor beta chain came from a study of cytomegalovirus exposure and HLA in healthy donors. In regard to this clone: No antigen is known for it.

V shed 5 bases and J shed 3 bases, with 14 bases lying between them. Germline V gene data show CDR1 as MNHNS and CDR2 as SASEGT. The CDR3 has 14 residues. The study's findings and limits: Reported results showed that the classifier diagnosed cytomegalovirus status with high specificity and sensitivity.

Produced via immunoSEQ multiplex PCR; TCRdb's table is partial and in-frame only. This table holds about 360,000 clones, roughly 90% found once. This TCR was sampled from a woman younger than 35 in good health and CMV-seronegative. The rearrangement joins TRBV6-1 to TRBJ2-7; tentative D call: TRBD1 (6 bases). The sequencing input was PBMCs. This CDR3 reads CASSSGVDIYEQYF. The CDR3, as DNA: TGTGCCAGCAGTTCAGGGGTCGACATCTACGAGCAGTACTTC.